This TCR beta chain was observed in a study of Ad26.COV2.S vaccination and SARS-CoV-2 variants. Treatment in this sample: approximately 18 received Ad26.COV2.S at low or high dose, single or two shots; several received placebo; per-sample allocation not given. Each sample was drawn 63 days after the first injection (of vaccine or placebo). Per the germline V gene, CDR1 is KGHSH and CDR2 is LQKENI. This CDR3 spans 16 amino acids. After removal of 4 bases from V and 8 bases from J, the junction contained 7 bases not matched to a gene. The assay was immunoSEQ multiplex PCR, and TCRdb's table has in-frame clones only and misses some. The repertoire holds around 340,000 clones, with about 88% as singletons.

The rearrangement links TRBV18 to TRBJ2-1; TRBD2 matches at 14 bases. Specimen: peripheral blood, collected in a trial of Ad26.COV2.S vaccine versus placebo. This sequence originates from a person between 18 and 59 years old who received the Ad26.COV2.S COVID-19 vaccine or a placebo. CDR3: CASSRSSTSGGDEQFF. The CDR3 bases are TGTGCCAGCTCACGCTCCTCGACTAGCGGGGGGGATGAGCAGTTCTTC.